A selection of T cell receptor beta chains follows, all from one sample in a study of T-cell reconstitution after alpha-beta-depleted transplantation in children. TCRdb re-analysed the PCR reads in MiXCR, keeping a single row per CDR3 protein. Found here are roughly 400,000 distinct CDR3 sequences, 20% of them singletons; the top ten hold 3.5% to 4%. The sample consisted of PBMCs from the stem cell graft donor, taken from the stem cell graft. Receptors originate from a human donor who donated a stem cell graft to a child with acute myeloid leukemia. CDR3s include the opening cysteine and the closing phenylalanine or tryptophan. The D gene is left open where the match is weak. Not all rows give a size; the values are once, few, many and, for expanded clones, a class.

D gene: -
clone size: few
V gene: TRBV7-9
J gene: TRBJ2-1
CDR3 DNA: TGTGCCAGCAGCTTATATGGATTCAATGAGCAGTTCTTC
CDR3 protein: CASSLYGFNEQFF

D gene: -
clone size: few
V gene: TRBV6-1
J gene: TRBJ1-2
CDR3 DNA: TGTGCCAGCAATCCGCAGGCGATTAACTATGGCTACACCTTC
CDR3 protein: CASNPQAINYGYTF

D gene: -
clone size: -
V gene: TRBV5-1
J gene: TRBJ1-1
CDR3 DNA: TGCGCCAGCAGACGGGATTCGGCTGATGGTACTGAAGCTTTCTTT
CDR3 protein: CASRRDSADGTEAFF

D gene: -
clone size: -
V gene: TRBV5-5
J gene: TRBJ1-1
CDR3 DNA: TGTGCCAGCAGCTTGCAATGGCCCCTCGAGACGAACACTGAAGCTTTCTTT
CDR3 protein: CASSLQWPLETNTEAFF

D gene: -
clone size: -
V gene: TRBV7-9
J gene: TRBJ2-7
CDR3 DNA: TGTGCCAGCAGCTCAACAGAATCCTACGAGCAGTACTTC
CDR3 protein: CASSSTESYEQYF

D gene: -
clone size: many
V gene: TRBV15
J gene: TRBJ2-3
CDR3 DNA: TGTGCCACCAAGGATGTTAGCGGAGATACGCAGTATTTT
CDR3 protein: CATKDVSGDTQYF

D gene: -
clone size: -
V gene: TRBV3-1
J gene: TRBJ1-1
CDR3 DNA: TGTGCCAGCAGCCAAGGTAACTTGAACACTGAAGCTTTCTTT
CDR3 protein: CASSQGNLNTEAFF

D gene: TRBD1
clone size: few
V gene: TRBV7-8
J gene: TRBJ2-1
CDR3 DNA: TGTGCCAGCAGCTCCCGGGACAGGGCTCAAAATGAGCAGTTCTTC
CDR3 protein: CASSSRDRAQNEQFF

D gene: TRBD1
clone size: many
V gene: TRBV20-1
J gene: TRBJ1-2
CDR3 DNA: TGCAGTGCTAGAGAGAAGGGGGCAGGGGGCTACACCTTC
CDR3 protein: CSAREKGAGGYTF

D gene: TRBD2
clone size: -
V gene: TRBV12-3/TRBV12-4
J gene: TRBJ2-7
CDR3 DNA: TGTGCCAGCAGTTTCGGTGCGGGGGTTGGTTCTTACGAGCAGTACTTC
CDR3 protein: CASSFGAGVGSYEQYF

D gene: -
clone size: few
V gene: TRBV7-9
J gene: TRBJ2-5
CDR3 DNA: TGTGCCAGCAGCTTAAACTCCGGAATCCAAGAGACCCAGTACTTC
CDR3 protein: CASSLNSGIQETQYF

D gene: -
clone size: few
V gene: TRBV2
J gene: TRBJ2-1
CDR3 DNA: TGTGCCAGCAGTGAAGCGGGTTTGGACTCCTACAATGAGCAGTTCTTC
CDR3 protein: CASSEAGLDSYNEQFF

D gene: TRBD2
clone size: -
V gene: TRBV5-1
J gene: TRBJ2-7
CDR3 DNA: TGCGCCAGCAGCTGGGCCAAGACTAGCGGGAGTTACGAGCAGTACTTC
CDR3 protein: CASSWAKTSGSYEQYF

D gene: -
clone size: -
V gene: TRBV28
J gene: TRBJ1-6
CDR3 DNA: TGTGCCAGCACCATATGGGGTAATAATTCACCCCTCCACTTT
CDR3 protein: CASTIWGNNSPLHF

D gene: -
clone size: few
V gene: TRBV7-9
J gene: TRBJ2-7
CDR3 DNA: TGTGCCAGCAGCTTAGAATACCTGGAGCAGTACTTC
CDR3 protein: CASSLEYLEQYF

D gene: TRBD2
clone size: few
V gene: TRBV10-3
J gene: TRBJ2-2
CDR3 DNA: TGTGCCATCCGGGCGGGGGAGAGGGCGTACACCGGGGAGCTGTTTTTT
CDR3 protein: CAIRAGERAYTGELFF

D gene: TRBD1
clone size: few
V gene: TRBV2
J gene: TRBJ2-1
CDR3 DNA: TGTGCCAGCAGCGGACAGGGGAGGGGCAATGAGCAGTTCTTC
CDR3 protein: CASSGQGRGNEQFF

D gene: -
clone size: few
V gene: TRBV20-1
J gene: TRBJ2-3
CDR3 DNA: TGCAGTGCTACCCCCGGGCTGAGCACAGATACGCAGTATTTT
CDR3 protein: CSATPGLSTDTQYF

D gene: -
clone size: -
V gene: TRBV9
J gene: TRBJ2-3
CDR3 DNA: TGTGCCAGCAGCGTAGTTGGAGGGCCAGATACGCAGTATTTT
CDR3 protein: CASSVVGGPDTQYF

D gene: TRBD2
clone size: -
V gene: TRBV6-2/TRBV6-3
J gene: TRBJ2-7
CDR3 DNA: TGTGCCAGCAGACAACTAGCGGGAGGCTCCTACGAGCAGTACTTC
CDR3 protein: CASRQLAGGSYEQYF

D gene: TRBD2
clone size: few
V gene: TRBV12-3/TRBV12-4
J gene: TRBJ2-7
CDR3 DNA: TGTGCCAGCAGCGCGACTAGCGGGAGACCCTACGAGCAGTACTTC
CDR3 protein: CASSATSGRPYEQYF

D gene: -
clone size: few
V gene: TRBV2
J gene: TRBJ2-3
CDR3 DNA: TGTGCCAGCAGTGAATTGGGAGAGTCCACAGATACGCAGTATTTT
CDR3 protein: CASSELGESTDTQYF

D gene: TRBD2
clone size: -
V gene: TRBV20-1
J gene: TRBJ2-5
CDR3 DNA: TGCAGTGCTAGAGGACCGGGACTAGCTTCGCCAAAGACCCAGTACTTC
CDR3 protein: CSARGPGLASPKTQYF

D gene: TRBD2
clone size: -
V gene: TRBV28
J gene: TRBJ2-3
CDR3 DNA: TGTGCCAGCTGGTCACTAGCGGGAGATATCACAGATACGCAGTATTTT
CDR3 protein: CASWSLAGDITDTQYF

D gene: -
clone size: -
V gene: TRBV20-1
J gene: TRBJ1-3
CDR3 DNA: TGCAGTGCTAGAGATCCAGTGGACACCATATATTTT
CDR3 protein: CSARDPVDTIYF

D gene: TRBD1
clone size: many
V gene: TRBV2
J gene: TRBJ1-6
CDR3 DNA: TGTGCCAGCAGCGGGACAGGGGGCCAAAATTCACCCCTCCACTTT
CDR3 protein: CASSGTGGQNSPLHF

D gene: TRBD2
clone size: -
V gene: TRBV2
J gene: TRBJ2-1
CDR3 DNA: TGTGCCAGCAGTCGGCTTCTAGCGGGAGGGAACAATGAGCAGTTCTTC
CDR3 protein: CASSRLLAGGNNEQFF